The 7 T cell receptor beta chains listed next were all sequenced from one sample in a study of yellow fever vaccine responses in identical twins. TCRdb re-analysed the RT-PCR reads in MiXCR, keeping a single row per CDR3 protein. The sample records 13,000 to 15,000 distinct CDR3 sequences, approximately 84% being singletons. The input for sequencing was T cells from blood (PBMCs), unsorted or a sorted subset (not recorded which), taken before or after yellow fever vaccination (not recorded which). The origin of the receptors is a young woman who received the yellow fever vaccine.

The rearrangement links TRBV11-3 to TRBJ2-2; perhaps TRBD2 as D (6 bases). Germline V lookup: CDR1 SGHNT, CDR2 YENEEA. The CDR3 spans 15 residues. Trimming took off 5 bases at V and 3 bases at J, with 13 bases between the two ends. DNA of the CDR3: TGTGCCAGCAGCCCCGGGGGTAGTCACACCGGGGAGCTGTTTTTT. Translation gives CASSPGGSHTGELFF.

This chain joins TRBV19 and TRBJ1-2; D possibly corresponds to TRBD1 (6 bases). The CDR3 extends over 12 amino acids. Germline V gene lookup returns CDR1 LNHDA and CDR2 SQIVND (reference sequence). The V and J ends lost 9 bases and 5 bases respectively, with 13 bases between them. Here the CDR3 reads CASLQGIYGYTF. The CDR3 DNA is TGTGCCAGCCTTCAGGGGATATATGGCTACACCTTC.

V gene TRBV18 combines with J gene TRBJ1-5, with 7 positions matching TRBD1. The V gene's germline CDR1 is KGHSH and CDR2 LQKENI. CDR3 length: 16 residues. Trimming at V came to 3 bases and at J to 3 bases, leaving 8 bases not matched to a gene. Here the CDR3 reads CASSPAKGAVNQPQHF. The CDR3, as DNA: TGTGCCAGCTCACCGGCCAAGGGGGCCGTCAATCAGCCCCAGCATTTT.

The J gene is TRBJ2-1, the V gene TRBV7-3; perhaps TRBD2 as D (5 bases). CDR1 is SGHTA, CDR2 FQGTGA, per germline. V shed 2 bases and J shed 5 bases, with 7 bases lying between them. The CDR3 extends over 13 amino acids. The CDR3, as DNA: TGTGCCAGCAGCTTACTAGCCAACAATGAGCAGTTCTTC. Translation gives CASSLLANNEQFF.

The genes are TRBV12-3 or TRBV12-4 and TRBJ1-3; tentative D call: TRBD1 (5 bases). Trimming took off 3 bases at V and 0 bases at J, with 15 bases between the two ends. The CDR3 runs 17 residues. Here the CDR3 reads CASSFYPLTASGNTIYF. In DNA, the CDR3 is TGTGCCAGCAGTTTTTACCCATTGACAGCCTCTGGAAACACCATATATTTT.

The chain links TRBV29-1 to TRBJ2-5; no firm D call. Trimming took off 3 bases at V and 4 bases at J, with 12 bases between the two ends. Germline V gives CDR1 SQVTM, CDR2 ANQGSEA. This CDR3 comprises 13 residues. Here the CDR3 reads CSVDRVVGETQYF. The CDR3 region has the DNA TGCAGCGTTGATAGGGTTGTGGGAGAGACCCAGTACTTC.

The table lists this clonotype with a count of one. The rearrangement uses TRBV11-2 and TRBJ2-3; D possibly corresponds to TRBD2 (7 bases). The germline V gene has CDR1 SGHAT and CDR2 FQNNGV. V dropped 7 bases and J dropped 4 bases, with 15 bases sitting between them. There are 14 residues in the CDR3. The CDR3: CASTWGGQSDTQYF. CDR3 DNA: TGTGCCAGCACCTGGGGGGGGCAATCAGATACGCAGTATTTT.